Below, 20 T cell receptor beta chains from the same sample are listed, as sequenced in a study of radiotherapy plus CTLA-4 blockade in lung cancer. Profiled with immunoSEQ multiplex PCR; TCRdb holds only in-frame clones, not every one. This sample has over 60,000 clones, with around 86% found just once. This specimen consisted of peripheral blood, obtained from a patient treated with radiotherapy plus ipilimumab. The receptor source for this set is a human donor with non-small cell lung cancer that progressed on radiotherapy plus ipilimumab.

J is TRBJ2-5 and V is TRBV9; 8 nucleotides align to TRBD1. The germline gives CDR1 SGDLS, CDR2 YYNGEE. V shed 3 bases and J 4 bases; nucleotides not matched to a gene: 2. The CDR3 consists of 13 residues. The CDR3 here is CASSGTGRETQYF. In nucleotides, the CDR3 is TGTGCCAGCAGCGGGACAGGGAGAGAGACCCAGTACTTC.

The chain employs TRBV28 and TRBJ1-5; perhaps TRBD1 as D (5 bases). Germline-derived CDR1 and CDR2 are MDHEN and SYDVKM. Trimming removed 11 bases from V and 1 base from J, with 12 bases in between. This CDR3 has 13 residues. CDR3 sequence reads: CASGLSSNQPQHF. CDR3 nucleotide sequence: TGTGCCTCGGGACTTTCCAGCAATCAGCCCCAGCATTTT.

In nucleotides, the CDR3 is TGTGCCAGTAGTATTTTTGGGTTTCAGCCCCAGCATTTT. Its translation is CASSIFGFQPQHF. This chain uses TRBV19 with TRBJ1-5; unclear D gene. V lost 3 bases, J lost 6 bases, and 9 bases lay in between. Germline V CDR1 and CDR2: LNHDA, SQIVND (reference sequence). CDR3 length equals 13 residues.

The J gene is TRBJ2-5, the V gene TRBV30, with D possibly called TRBD1 or TRBD2 (6 bases each). Germline V lookup: CDR1 GTSNPN, CDR2 SVGIG (reference sequence). Trimming removed 2 bases at V and 5 bases at J, with 18 bases between. The CDR3 is 15 residues long. CDR3 residues: CAWSPLGGLEETQYF. The CDR3 region has the DNA TGTGCCTGGAGTCCCCTTGGGGGGCTGGAGGAGACCCAGTACTTC.

The chain combines TRBV2 with TRBJ2-5; D possibly uses TRBD1 or TRBD2 (5 bases each). V dropped 6 bases and J dropped 3 bases, with 11 bases sitting between them. Germline-derived CDR1 and CDR2 are SNHLY and FYNNEI. The CDR3 extends over 13 amino acids. The CDR3 spells CASRTGREETQYF. As DNA, the CDR3 is TGTGCCAGCAGGACGGGACGGGAAGAGACCCAGTACTTC.

The chain joins TRBV20-1 to TRBJ2-7, with 9 bases identical to TRBD1. Germline assignment: CDR1 DFQATT and CDR2 SNEGSKA (reference sequence). The CDR3 spans 11 residues. The CDR3 spells CRGQGMYEQYF. The CDR3 nucleotides read TGCAGGGGACAGGGCATGTACGAGCAGTACTTC.

The J gene is TRBJ2-7, the V gene TRBV10-2; D unclear. The ends were cut back, 4 bases at V and 3 bases at J, with 10 bases in the middle. Germline values: CDR1 WSHSY, CDR2 SAAADI. The CDR3 contains 13 residues. The chain's CDR3 is CASSAPSRYEQYF. Written as DNA, the CDR3 is TGCGCCAGCAGTGCCCCTAGTCGCTACGAGCAGTACTTC.

This chain links TRBV27 with TRBJ2-7, with unresolved D. CDR1 and CDR2 from the germline V gene are MNHEY and SMNVEV (reference sequence). Trimming removed 6 bases from V and 2 bases from J, with 14 bases in between. The CDR3 has 14 residues. As DNA, the CDR3 is TGTGCCAGCAGCCCTCAAAATGGCCCCTACGAGCAGTACTTC. It translates to CASSPQNGPYEQYF.

This clone has more than one count but fewer than ten. The junction and the germline gene differ at one end; a read error may be behind it. The chain combines TRBV7-7 with TRBJ2-5; TRBD1 matches 9 bases. Per the germline V gene, CDR1 is SSHAT and CDR2 is FNYEAQ (reference sequence). The CDR3 sequence is 15 residues long. The CDR3: CASSPRTGEKETQYF. CDR3 nucleotides: TGTGCTAGCAGCCCTAGGACAGGGGAGAAAGAGACCCAGTACTTC. The variable domain in full, with the rest retrieved from reference TRBV7-7 and TRBJ2-5, is GAGVSQSPRYKVTKRGQDVTLRCDPISSHATLYWYQQALGQGPEFLTYFNYEAQPDKSGLPSDRFSAERPEGSISTLTIQRTEQRDSAMYRCASSPRTGEKETQYFGPGTRLLVL.

The J gene is TRBJ2-3, the V gene TRBV6-5; D gene uncertain. The germline V gene has CDR1 MNHEY and CDR2 SVGAGI. CDR3 length: 14 residues. Trimming took off 2 bases at V and 2 bases at J, with 8 bases between the two ends. Written as DNA, the CDR3 is TGTGCCAGCAGTTACAGGCGGAACACAGATACGCAGTATTTT. Its translation: CASSYRRNTDTQYF.

The chain employs TRBV27 and TRBJ1-2, with TRBD1 identical over 9 bases. This CDR3 has 14 amino acids. Germline loops: CDR1 MNHEY, CDR2 SMNVEV (reference sequence). J was trimmed by 0 bases and V by 6 bases; bases with no gene match: 2. CDR3 coding DNA: TGTGCCAGCAGCGACAGGGGGGCTAACTATGGCTACACCTTC. Its protein is CASSDRGANYGYTF.

The V call is TRBV9, the J call TRBJ2-3; D assignment may be TRBD1 or TRBD2 (5 bases each). Germline V gene lookup returns CDR1 SGDLS and CDR2 YYNGEE. The V end was cut by 2 bases, the J end by 2 bases, with 12 bases between. The CDR3 is 15 residues long. This CDR3 reads CASSVPEGPTDTQYF. CDR3 sequence (DNA): TGTGCCAGCAGCGTGCCAGAGGGACCCACAGATACGCAGTATTTT.

CDR3 in amino acids: CASSRNQGEANYGYTF. CDR3 bases: TGTGCCAGCAGCAGAAATCAGGGGGAGGCCAACTATGGCTACACCTTC. The chain recombines TRBV5-8 with TRBJ1-2, with 7 nucleotides matching TRBD1. In germline, CDR1 is SGHTS, CDR2 YDEGEE. This CDR3 spans 16 amino acids. V gave up 4 bases and J gave up 2 bases; unmatched junction bases: 11.

The chain carries TRBV2 and TRBJ2-1; D remains ambiguous. Germline CDR1 is SNHLY and CDR2 is FYNNEI. Trimming cost V 0 bases and J 6 bases, with 9 bases left between them. This CDR3 comprises 14 residues. The CDR3 DNA reads TGTGCCAGCAGTGAAGCGCTTCAGCGCAATGAGCAGTTCTTC. Amino acids: CASSEALQRNEQFF.

V usage is TRBV6-6 and J usage is TRBJ2-7; 12 bases map to TRBD2. The CDR3 contains 14 residues. Germline-derived CDR1 and CDR2 are MNHNY and SVGAGI (reference sequence). V dropped 5 bases and J dropped 6; count of bases not matched to a gene: 5. The CDR3 is CASSGLAGGGEQYF. The CDR3 DNA reads TGTGCCAGCAGTGGGCTAGCGGGAGGGGGCGAGCAGTACTTC.

This clone was counted a single time. J is TRBJ2-7 and V is TRBV7-2; D could derive from TRBD1 or TRBD2 (5 bases each). CDR1 is SGHTA and CDR2 is FQGNSA in the germline V gene. The CDR3 loop spans 13 amino acids. V shed 1 base and J shed 6 bases, with 10 bases lying between them. The CDR3 region is CASSLVPGGEQYF. The CDR3 DNA is TGTGCCAGCAGCTTAGTCCCTGGGGGCGAGCAGTACTTC.

The chain uses TRBV29-1 and TRBJ2-3; D unclear. V was clipped by 6 bases and J by 1 base, with 8 bases between them. Per germline, CDR1 SQVTM and CDR2 ANQGSEA. The CDR3 extends over 12 amino acids. The CDR3 DNA sequence: TGCAGCGTCGGTAGGGGCACAGATACGCAGTATTTT. This sequence encodes CSVGRGTDTQYF.

The rearrangement uses TRBV5-8 and TRBJ2-2, with 10 bases that match TRBD2. Trimming took 3 bases from V and 2 from J; bases not matched to a gene: 4. Germline lookup yields CDR1 SGHTS and CDR2 YDEGEE. The CDR3 has 16 amino acids. CDR3 nucleotide sequence: TGTGCCAGCAGCTCGGGACTAGCGATAAACACCGGGGAGCTGTTTTTT. This sequence encodes CASSSGLAINTGELFF.

This chain links TRBV6-1 with TRBJ2-7; D perhaps matches TRBD1 (6 bases). Per germline, CDR1 MNHNS and CDR2 SASEGT. The length of the CDR3 is 17 residues. Trimming cost V 4 bases and J 6 bases, with 25 bases left between them. The CDR3 region is CASSAYSTGLSAGEQYV. In DNA form, the CDR3 reads TGTGCCAGCAGTGCCTACTCCACAGGGCTGTCTGCCGGCGAGCAGTACGTC.

CDR3 coding DNA: TGTGCCAGCAGCTTGCTGCAGGGTGATAACTATGGCTACACCTTC. As protein: CASSLLQGDNYGYTF. The chain employs TRBV5-4 and TRBJ1-2; D is perhaps TRBD1 (5 bases). The CDR3 totals 15 residues. Trimming stripped 1 base from V and 1 base from J, with 11 bases between. The V gene's germline CDR1 is SGHNT and CDR2 YYREEE (reference sequence).